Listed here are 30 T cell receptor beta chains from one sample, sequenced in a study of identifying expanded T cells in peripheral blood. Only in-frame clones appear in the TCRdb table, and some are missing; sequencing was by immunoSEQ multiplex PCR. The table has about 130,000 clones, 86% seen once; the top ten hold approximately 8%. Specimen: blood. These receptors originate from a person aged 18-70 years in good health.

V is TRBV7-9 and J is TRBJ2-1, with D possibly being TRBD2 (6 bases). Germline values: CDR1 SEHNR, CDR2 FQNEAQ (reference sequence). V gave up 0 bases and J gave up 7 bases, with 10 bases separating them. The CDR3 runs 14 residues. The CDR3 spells CASSLAGGSNEQFF. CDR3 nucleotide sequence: TGTGCCAGCAGCTTAGCGGGGGGTAGTAATGAGCAGTTCTTC.

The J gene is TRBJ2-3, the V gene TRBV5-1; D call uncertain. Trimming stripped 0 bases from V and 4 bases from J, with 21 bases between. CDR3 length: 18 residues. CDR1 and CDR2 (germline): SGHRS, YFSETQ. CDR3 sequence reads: CASSLAQTASPRADTQYF. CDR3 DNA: TGCGCCAGCAGCTTGGCCCAAACAGCCTCCCCCCGGGCAGATACGCAGTATTTT.

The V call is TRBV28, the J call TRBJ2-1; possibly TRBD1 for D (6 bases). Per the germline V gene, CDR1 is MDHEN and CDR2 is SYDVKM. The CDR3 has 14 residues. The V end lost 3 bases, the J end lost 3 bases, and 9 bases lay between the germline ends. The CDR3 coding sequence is TGTGCCAGCAGTTTCGGACAGAGCTACAATGAGCAGTTCTTC. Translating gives CASSFGQSYNEQFF.

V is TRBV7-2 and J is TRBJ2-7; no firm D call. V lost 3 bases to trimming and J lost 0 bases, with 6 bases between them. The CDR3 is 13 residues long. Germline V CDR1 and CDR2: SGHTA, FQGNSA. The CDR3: CASSLGLSYEQYF. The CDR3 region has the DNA TGTGCCAGCAGCTTGGGTCTCTCCTACGAGCAGTACTTC.

The DNA of the CDR3 is TGTGCCAGGTCTGGGCCCCAAGGCAATCAGCCCCAGCATTTT. This gives the protein CARSGPQGNQPQHF. The chain carries TRBV7-2 and TRBJ1-5; unclear D gene. The CDR3 runs to 14 residues. Germline CDR1 and CDR2: SGHTA and FQGNSA. The ends were cut back, 9 bases at V and 2 bases at J, with 14 bases in the middle.

Here the CDR3 DNA reads TGTGCCATCAGTGAGTTCCTAGGGCCCCGCCAAGAGACCCAGTACTTC. Its translation: CAISEFLGPRQETQYF. The V call is TRBV10-3, the J call TRBJ2-5; no definite D call. CDR3 length: 16 residues. Deletions cut 1 base from V and 1 base from J, with 13 bases between. Germline lookup yields CDR1 ENHRY and CDR2 SYGVKD.

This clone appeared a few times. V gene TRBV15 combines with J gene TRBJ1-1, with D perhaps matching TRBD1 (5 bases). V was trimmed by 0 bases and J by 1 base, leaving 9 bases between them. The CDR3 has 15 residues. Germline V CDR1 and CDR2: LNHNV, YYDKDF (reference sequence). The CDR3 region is CATSRDLGGNTEAFF. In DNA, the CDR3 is TGTGCCACCAGCAGAGATTTGGGGGGGAACACTGAAGCTTTCTTT.

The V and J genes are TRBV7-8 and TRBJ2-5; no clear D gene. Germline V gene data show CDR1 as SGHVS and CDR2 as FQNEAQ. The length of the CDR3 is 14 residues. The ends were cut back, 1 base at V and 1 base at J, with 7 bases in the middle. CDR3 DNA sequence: TGTGCCAGCAGCTTAGGCGGCCTCCAAGAGACCCAGTACTTC. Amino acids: CASSLGGLQETQYF.

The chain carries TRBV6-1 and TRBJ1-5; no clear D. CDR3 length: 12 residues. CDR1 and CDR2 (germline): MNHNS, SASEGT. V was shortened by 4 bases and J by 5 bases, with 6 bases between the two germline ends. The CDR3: CASSARDQPQHF. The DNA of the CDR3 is TGTGCCAGCAGTGCCCGGGATCAGCCCCAGCATTTT.

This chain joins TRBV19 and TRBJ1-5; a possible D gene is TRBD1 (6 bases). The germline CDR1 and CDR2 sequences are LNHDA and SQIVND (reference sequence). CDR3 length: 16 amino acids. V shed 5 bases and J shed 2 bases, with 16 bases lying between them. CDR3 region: CASSGLQGAGNQPQHF. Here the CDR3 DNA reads TGTGCCAGTAGTGGGCTACAGGGAGCTGGCAATCAGCCCCAGCATTTT.

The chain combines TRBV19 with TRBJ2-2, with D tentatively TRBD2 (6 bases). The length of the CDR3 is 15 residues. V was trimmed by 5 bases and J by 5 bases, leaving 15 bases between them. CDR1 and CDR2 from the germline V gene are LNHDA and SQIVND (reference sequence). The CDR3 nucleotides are TGTGCCAGTAGTCACCCCCGTGGAGGGACCGGGGAGCTGTTTTTT. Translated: CASSHPRGGTGELFF.

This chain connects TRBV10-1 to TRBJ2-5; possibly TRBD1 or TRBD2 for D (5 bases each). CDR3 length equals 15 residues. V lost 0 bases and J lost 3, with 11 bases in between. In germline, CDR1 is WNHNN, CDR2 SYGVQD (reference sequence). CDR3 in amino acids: CASSESYGAKETQYF. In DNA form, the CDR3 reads TGCGCCAGCAGTGAGTCATACGGGGCGAAAGAGACCCAGTACTTC.

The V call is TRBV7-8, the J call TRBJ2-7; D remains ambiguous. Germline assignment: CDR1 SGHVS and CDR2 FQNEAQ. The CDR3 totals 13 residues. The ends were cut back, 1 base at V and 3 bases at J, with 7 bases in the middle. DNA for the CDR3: TGTGCCAGCAGCTTAGTAAGGCTCTACGAGCAGTACTTC. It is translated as CASSLVRLYEQYF.

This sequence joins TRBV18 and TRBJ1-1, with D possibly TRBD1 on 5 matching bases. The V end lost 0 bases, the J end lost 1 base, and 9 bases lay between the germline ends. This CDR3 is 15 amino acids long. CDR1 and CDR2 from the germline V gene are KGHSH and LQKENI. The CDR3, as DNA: TGTGCCAGCTCACCACCTGGCAGGGAGAACACTGAAGCTTTCTTT. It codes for CASSPPGRENTEAFF.

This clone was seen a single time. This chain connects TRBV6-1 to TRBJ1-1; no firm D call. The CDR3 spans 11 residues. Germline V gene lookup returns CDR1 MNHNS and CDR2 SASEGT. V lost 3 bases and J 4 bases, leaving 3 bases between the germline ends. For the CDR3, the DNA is TGTGCCAGCAGTGAGGGCACTGAAGCTTTCTTT. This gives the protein CASSEGTEAFF.

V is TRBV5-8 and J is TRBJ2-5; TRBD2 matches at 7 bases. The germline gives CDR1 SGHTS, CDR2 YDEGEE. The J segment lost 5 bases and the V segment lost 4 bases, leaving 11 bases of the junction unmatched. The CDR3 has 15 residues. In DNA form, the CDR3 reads TGTGCCAGCAGCCCCTCTCGCGGGAGTGTGGAGACCCAGTACTTC. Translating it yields CASSPSRGSVETQYF. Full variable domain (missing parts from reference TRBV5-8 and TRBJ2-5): EAGVTQSPTHLIKTRGQQATLRCSPISGHTSVYWYQQALGLGLQFLLWYDEGEERNRGNFPPRFSGRQFPNYSSELNVNALELEDSALYLCASSPSRGSVETQYFGPGTRLLVL.

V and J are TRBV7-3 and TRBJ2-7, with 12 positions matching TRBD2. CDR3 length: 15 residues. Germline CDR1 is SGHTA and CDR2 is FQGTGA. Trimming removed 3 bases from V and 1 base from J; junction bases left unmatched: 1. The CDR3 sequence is CASSFTSGGSYEQYF. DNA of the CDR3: TGTGCCAGCAGCTTTACTAGCGGGGGGTCCTACGAGCAGTACTTC. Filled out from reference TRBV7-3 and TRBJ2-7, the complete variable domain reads GAGVSQTPSNKVTEKGKYVELRCDPISGHTALYWYRQSLGQGPEFLIYFQGTGAADDSGLPNDRFFAVRPEGSVSTLKIQRTERGDSAVYLCASSFTSGGSYEQYFGPGTRLTVT.

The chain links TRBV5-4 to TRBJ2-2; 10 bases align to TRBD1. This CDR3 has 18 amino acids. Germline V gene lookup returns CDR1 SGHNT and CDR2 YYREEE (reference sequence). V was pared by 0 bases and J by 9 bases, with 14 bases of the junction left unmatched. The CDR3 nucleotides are TGTGCCAGCAGCTTGGCACCTGGGACAGGGGACCGTCACCGGGAGCTGTTTTTT. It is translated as CASSLAPGTGDRHRELFF. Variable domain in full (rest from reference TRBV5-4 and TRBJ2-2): ETGVTQSPTHLIKTRGQQVTLRCSSQSGHNTVSWYQQALGQGPQFIFQYYREEENGRGNFPPRFSGLQFPNYSSELNVNALELDDSALYLCASSLAPGTGDRHRELFFGEGSRLTVL.

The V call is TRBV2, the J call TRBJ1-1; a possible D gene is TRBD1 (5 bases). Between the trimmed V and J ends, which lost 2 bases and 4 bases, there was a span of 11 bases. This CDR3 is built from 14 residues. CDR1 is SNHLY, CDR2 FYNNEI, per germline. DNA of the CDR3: TGTGCCAGCAGTGAAAAGAGGCAGGGCACTGAAGCTTTCTTT. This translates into CASSEKRQGTEAFF.

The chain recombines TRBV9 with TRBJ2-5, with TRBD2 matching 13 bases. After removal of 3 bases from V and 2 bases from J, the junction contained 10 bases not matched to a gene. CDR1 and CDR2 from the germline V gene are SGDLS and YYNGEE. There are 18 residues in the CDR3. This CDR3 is CASSAQTSGRRRQETQYF. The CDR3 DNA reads TGTGCCAGCAGCGCCCAGACTAGCGGGAGGAGGAGGCAAGAGACCCAGTACTTC.

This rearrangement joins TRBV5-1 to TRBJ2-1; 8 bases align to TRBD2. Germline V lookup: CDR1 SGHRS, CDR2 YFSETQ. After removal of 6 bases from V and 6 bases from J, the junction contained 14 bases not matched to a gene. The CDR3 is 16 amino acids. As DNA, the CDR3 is TGCGCCAGCAAGAGCGGGAGTGATGGGGTGGGCAATGAGCAGTTCTTC. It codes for CASKSGSDGVGNEQFF.

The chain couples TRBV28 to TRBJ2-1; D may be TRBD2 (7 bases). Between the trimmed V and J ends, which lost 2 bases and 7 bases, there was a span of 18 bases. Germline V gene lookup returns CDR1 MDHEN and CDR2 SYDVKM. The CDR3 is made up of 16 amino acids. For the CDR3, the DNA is TGTGCCAGCAGTTTAAGGGGGGGAGCGGGTGCTAATGAGCAGTTCTTC. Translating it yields CASSLRGGAGANEQFF.

The CDR3 sequence is CASRLSGSLGEQFF. CDR3 sequence (DNA): TGTGCCAGCAGACTTAGCGGGTCATTGGGTGAGCAGTTCTTC. The chain joins TRBV6-4 to TRBJ2-1; 7 bases map to TRBD2. CDR3 length: 14 amino acids. Trimming at V came to 6 bases and at J to 9 bases, leaving 11 bases not matched to a gene. CDR1 is MRHNA, CDR2 SNTAGT, per germline.

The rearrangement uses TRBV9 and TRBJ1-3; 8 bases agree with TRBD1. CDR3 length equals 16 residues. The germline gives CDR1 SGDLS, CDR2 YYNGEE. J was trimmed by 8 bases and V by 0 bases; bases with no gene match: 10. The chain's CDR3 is CASSVGWPGGADTIYF. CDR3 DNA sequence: TGTGCCAGCAGCGTAGGATGGCCAGGGGGCGCGGACACCATATATTTT.

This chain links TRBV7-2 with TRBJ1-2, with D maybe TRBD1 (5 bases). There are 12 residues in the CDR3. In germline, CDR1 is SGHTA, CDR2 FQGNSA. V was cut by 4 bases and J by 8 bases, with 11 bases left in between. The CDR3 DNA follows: TGTGCCAGCAGCTCCACAGGTCGCGGCTACACCTTC. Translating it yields CASSSTGRGYTF.

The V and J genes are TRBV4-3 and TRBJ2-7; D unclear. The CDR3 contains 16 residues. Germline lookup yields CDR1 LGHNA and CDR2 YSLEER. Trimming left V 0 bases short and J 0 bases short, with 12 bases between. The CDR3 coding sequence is TGCGCCAGCAGCCAAGAAGAAGGAGCCAGCTCCTACGAGCAGTACTTC. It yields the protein CASSQEEGASSYEQYF.

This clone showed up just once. The CDR3 nucleotides are TGTGCCAGCAGCCGGGCAGGGAGAGGGAGCCAAGAGACCCAGTACTTC. Encoded protein: CASSRAGRGSQETQYF. The chain has TRBV28 and TRBJ2-5; either TRBD1 or TRBD2 may fit D (5 bases each). The CDR3 is made up of 16 amino acids. The germline V and J ends were trimmed by 6 bases and 1 base, with 18 bases remaining between them. CDR1 MDHEN and CDR2 SYDVKM come from the germline V gene.

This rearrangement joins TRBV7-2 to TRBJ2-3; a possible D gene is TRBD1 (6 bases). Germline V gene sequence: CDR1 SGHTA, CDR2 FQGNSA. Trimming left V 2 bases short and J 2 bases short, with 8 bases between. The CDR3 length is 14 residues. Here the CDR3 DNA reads TGTGCCAGCAGCTTATACAGGGCCACAGATACGCAGTATTTT. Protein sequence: CASSLYRATDTQYF. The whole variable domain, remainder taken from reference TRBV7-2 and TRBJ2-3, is GAGVSQSPSNKVTEKGKDVELRCDPISGHTALYWYRQSLGQGLEFLIYFQGNSAPDKSGLPSDRFSAERTGGSVSTLTIQRTQQEDSAVYLCASSLYRATDTQYFGPGTRLTVL.

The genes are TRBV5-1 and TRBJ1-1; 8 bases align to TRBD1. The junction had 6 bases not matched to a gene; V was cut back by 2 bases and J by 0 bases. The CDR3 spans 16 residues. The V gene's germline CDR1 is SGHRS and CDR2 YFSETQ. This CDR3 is CASSFRQGKMNTEAFF. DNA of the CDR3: TGCGCCAGCAGCTTTCGACAGGGGAAGATGAACACTGAAGCTTTCTTT.

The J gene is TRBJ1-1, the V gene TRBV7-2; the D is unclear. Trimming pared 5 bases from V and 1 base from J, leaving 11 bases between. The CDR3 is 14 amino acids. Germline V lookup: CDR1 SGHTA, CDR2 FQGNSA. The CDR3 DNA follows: TGTGCCAGCAGCCAAATGACACCGAACACTGAAGCTTTCTTT. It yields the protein CASSQMTPNTEAFF.